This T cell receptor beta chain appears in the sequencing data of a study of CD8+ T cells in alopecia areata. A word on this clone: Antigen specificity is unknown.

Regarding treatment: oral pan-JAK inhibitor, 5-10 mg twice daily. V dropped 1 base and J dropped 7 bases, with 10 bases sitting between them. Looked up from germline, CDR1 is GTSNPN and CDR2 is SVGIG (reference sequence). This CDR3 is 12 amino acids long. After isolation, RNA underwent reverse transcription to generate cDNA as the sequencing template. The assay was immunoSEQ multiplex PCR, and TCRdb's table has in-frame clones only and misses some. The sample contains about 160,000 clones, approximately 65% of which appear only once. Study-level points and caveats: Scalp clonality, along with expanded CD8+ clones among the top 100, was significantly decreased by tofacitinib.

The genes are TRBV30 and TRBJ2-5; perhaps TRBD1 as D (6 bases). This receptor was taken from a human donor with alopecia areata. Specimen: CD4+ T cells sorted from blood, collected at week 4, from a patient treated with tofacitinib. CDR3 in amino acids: CAWSDRVRTQYF. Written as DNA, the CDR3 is TGTGCCTGGAGTGACAGGGTCCGGACCCAGTACTTC.